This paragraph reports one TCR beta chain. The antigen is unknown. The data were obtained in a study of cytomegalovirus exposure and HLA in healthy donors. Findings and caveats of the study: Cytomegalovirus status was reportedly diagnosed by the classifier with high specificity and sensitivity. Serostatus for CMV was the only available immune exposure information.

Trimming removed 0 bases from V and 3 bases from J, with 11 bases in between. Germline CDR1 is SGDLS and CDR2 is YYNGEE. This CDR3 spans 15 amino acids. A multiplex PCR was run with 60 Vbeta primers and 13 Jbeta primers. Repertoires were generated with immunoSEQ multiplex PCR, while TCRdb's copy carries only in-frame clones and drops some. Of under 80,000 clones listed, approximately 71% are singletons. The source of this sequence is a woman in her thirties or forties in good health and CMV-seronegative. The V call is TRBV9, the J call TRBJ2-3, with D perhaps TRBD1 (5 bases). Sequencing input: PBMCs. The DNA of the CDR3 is TGTGCCAGCAGCGTAGAGGACATTTTGACAGATACGCAGTATTTT. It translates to CASSVEDILTDTQYF.